These T cell receptor beta chains were read from a single sample in a study of OX40 agonist ivuxolimab in advanced cancers. Data came from immunoSEQ multiplex PCR; TCRdb stores just in-frame clones and leaves some out. The sample comprises tens of thousands of clones, 70% to 90% of which are singletons, and over 0.7% rests with the top ten. The sample consisted of CD4+ or CD8+ T cells sorted from blood, taken in a trial of the OX40 agonist ivuxolimab. The receptors come from an adult with an advanced solid tumor such as melanoma, head and neck, liver or kidney cancer. Both conserved end residues are part of each CDR3. A D gene is named only where the DNA matches it firmly. Size is omitted from some rows. Given values are once, few, many or a class for expanded clones.

V: TRBV9
length: 14
size: NA
D: NA
J: TRBJ2-3
CDR3: CAAGAGPSTDTQYF

V: TRBV7-9
length: 18
size: NA
D: TRBD1
J: TRBJ2-2
CDR3: CASSLADRGLWNTGELFF

V: TRBV4-2
length: 13
size: NA
D: NA
J: TRBJ2-1
CDR3: CASSRDNYNEQFF

V: TRBV5-1
length: 14
size: NA
D: NA
J: TRBJ2-7
CDR3: CASSLSTDSTEQYF

V: TRBV7-2
length: 16
size: NA
D: NA
J: TRBJ1-5
CDR3: CASSLDGGVSNQPQHF

V: TRBV18
length: 15
size: NA
D: TRBD1
J: TRBJ1-5
CDR3: CASSPRQGKDQPQHF

V: TRBV30
length: 12
size: NA
D: TRBD1
J: TRBJ2-3
CDR3: CAWDRGTDTQYF

V: TRBV19
length: 14
size: NA
D: TRBD2
J: TRBJ2-7
CDR3: CASSLAGSSYEQYF

V: TRBV9
length: 13
size: NA
D: NA
J: TRBJ1-1
CDR3: CASSVGMNTEAFF

V: TRBV12-5
length: 17
size: NA
D: NA
J: TRBJ2-5
CDR3: CASGLSSGANYQETQYF

V: TRBV19
length: 14
size: NA
D: NA
J: TRBJ1-5
CDR3: CASSVDQGLGPQHF

V: TRBV27
length: 14
size: few
D: NA
J: TRBJ1-6
CDR3: CATQQVRATSPLHF

V: TRBV4-3
length: 15
size: NA
D: TRBD1
J: TRBJ1-6
CDR3: CASRYDGQGRSPLHF